This TCR beta chain was captured in a study of sequential checkpoint blockade in melanoma. Clones were read by immunoSEQ multiplex PCR, and TCRdb kept only the in-frame ones, dropping some. The sample includes about 19,000 clones, about 86% seen only once; the top ten take roughly a third. The CDR3 has 15 residues. Germline lookup yields CDR1 SEHNR and CDR2 FQNEAQ (reference sequence). Losses at the gene ends were 4 bases for V and 3 bases for J; bases not matched to a gene: 8. Treatment given: randomized to nivolumab then ipilimumab (arm A) or the reverse (arm B). Sorted cells were live CD3+CD8+, lacking CD19 and CD56, from PBMCs.

Sample: CD8+ T cells sorted from blood (inferred from file names), taken from a patient given nivolumab and ipilimumab in sequence. The source of this sequence is a human donor with melanoma. The rearrangement uses TRBV7-9 and TRBJ1-1; 7 bases match TRBD1. The CDR3 protein is CASSSNRGWYTEAFF. The CDR3 DNA reads as TGTGCCAGCAGCTCGAACAGGGGTTGGTACACTGAAGCTTTCTTT.